These 29 T cell receptor beta chains were all obtained from the same sample, sequenced in a study of identical twins. TCRdb ran MiXCR on the 5' RACE reads and lists one entry per CDR3 protein. The sample has roughly 770,000 distinct CDR3 sequences; 15% to 20% are singletons. This sample was shared with a second study, whose subject was T cells expressing NK-cell markers.

The specimen was PBMCs. The receptor source for this set is a woman aged 18-35 years in good health.

This clonotype has just a few counts. The V call is TRBV29-1, the J call TRBJ2-5, with D perhaps TRBD2 (6 bases). Germline V gene data show CDR1 as SQVTM and CDR2 as ANQGSEA. With 6 bases removed from V and 3 bases from J, the gap between germline ends came to 17 bases. The CDR3 has 14 residues. In DNA, the CDR3 is TGCAGCGTGAACCGGGGACTTCTTAAAGAGACCCAGTACTTC. Translation: CSVNRGLLKETQYF.

J is TRBJ2-7 and V is TRBV27; 12 bases map to TRBD2. This CDR3 region has 16 residues. Germline V gene data show CDR1 as MNHEY and CDR2 as SMNVEV (reference sequence). The trim removed 6 bases at V and 2 bases at J, leaving 8 bases unmatched. CDR3 bases: TGTGCCAGCAGACTCCTGGGACTAGCGGGCCCCTACGAGCAGTACTTC. Encoded protein: CASRLLGLAGPYEQYF.

This clonotype showed up just a few times. This sequence joins TRBV12-3 or TRBV12-4 and TRBJ2-7, with D perhaps matching TRBD2 (5 bases). The CDR3 has 15 residues. V was cut by 4 bases and J by 4 bases, with 17 bases left in between. The CDR3 nucleotides are TGTGCCAGCAGTTCCAGGACTTACCGCTTATACGAGCAGTACTTC. Translating gives CASSSRTYRLYEQYF.

The chain uses TRBV5-5 and TRBJ1-2, with no clear D. The CDR3 is 12 amino acids. Per germline, CDR1 SGHKS and CDR2 YYEKEE (reference sequence). Trimming shortened V by 4 bases and J by 8 bases, and 12 bases separated the two germline ends. The CDR3 loop reads CASSPDVIGYTF. For the CDR3, the DNA is TGTGCCAGCAGCCCCGATGTTATCGGCTACACCTTC. Full variable domain (remainder filled in from reference TRBV5-5 and TRBJ1-2): DAGVTQSPTHLIKTRGQQVTLRCSPISGHKSVSWYQQVLGQGPQFIFQYYEKEERGRGNFPDRFSARQFPNYSSELNVNALLLGDSALYLCASSPDVIGYTFGSGTRLTVV.

This clonotype was seen a few times. CDR3 residues: CSVRDLYADTQYF. CDR3 DNA sequence: TGCAGCGTTCGGGACCTCTACGCAGATACGCAGTATTTT. The chain uses TRBV29-1 and TRBJ2-3, with D perhaps given as TRBD1 or TRBD2 (5 bases each). Germline values: CDR1 SQVTM, CDR2 ANQGSEA. This CDR3 region has 13 residues. V was clipped by 5 bases and J by 4 bases, with 13 bases between them.

Only a few counts were recorded for this clonotype. The CDR3 nucleotides are TGCAGTGCTGCGGCGGGGGGGGCTGAAGCTTTCTTT. Translated, it gives CSAAAGGAEAFF. The V and J genes are TRBV20-1 and TRBJ1-1; possibly TRBD1 for D (5 bases). The CDR3 totals 12 residues. V lost 5 bases and J lost 6, with 13 bases in between. Germline loops: CDR1 DFQATT, CDR2 SNEGSKA (reference sequence).

The chain uses TRBV10-3 and TRBJ2-2; D is unclear. The ends were cut back, 3 bases at V and 8 bases at J, with 4 bases in the middle. The CDR3 is 11 residues long. Per the germline V gene, CDR1 is ENHRY and CDR2 is SYGVKD. CDR3 DNA: TGTGCCATCAGTGAAAGTGGGGAGCTGTTTTTT. Encoded protein: CAISESGELFF.

The chain couples TRBV12-3 or TRBV12-4 to TRBJ1-5, with a weak D call TRBD1 (5 bases). The CDR3 sequence is 13 residues long. The germline V and J ends were trimmed by 8 bases and 3 bases, with 11 bases remaining between them. The CDR3 sequence is CASQGDANQPQHF. The CDR3 nucleotides are TGTGCCAGCCAGGGAGACGCCAATCAGCCCCAGCATTTT.

This chain uses TRBV12-3 or TRBV12-4 with TRBJ2-2; D is unclear. CDR3 length: 14 amino acids. V lost 6 bases and J lost 2, with 10 bases in between. The DNA of the CDR3 is TGTGCCAGCAGGGTCGGCGGCAACACCGGGGAGCTGTTTTTT. Protein sequence: CASRVGGNTGELFF.

The chain employs TRBV6-2 or TRBV6-3 and TRBJ2-5; a possible D gene is TRBD2 (5 bases). The CDR3 has 16 amino acids. The germline V and J ends were trimmed by 8 bases and 7 bases, with 26 bases remaining between them. CDR1 and CDR2 (germline): MNHEY, SVGEGT. CDR3 sequence (DNA): TGTGCCAGCGCAGGACTCTTCCGTGGTGCCGTCGGGACCCAGTACTTC. Protein sequence: CASAGLFRGAVGTQYF.

The J gene is TRBJ2-1, the V gene TRBV29-1, with D perhaps matching TRBD2 (7 bases). The CDR3 spans 14 residues. V lost 8 bases and J 2 bases, leaving 16 bases between the germline ends. From germline, CDR1 is SQVTM and CDR2 ANQGSEA. The CDR3 loop is CSLDRGGAYNEQFF. The CDR3 DNA sequence: TGCAGCCTGGATAGGGGGGGGGCCTACAATGAGCAGTTCTTC.

This clonotype was found a few times. The rearrangement uses TRBV14 and TRBJ2-1, with 8 positions matching TRBD2. The CDR3 totals 13 residues. Germline CDR1 SGHDN, CDR2 FVKESK. V lost 8 bases and J lost 8; bases outside the gene matches: 8. The CDR3 coding sequence is TGTGCCAGCCGGAACTACGGGAGGGATGAGCAGTTCTTC. Its protein is CASRNYGRDEQFF. Full variable domain (rest looked up from reference TRBV14 and TRBJ2-1): EAGVTQFPSHSVIEKGQTVTLRCDPISGHDNLYWYRRVMGKEIKFLLHFVKESKQDESGMPNNRFLAERTGGTYSTLKVQPAELEDSGVYFCASRNYGRDEQFFGPGTRLTVL.

The gene calls are TRBV29-1 and TRBJ1-6, with 7 bases identical to TRBD1. Germline V gene lookup returns CDR1 SQVTM and CDR2 ANQGSEA. The CDR3 length is 13 residues. V lost 7 bases and J lost 9; bases outside the gene matches: 9. CDR3 bases: TGCAGCGCCGGGACAGATCGGTTTTCACCCCTCCACTTT. Translated: CSAGTDRFSPLHF.

This clonotype has more than one count but fewer than ten. The chain carries TRBV5-1 and TRBJ2-3, with 9 bases matching TRBD2. CDR3 size: 16 residues. From germline, CDR1 is SGHRS and CDR2 YFSETQ. After removal of 0 bases from V and 6 bases from J, the junction contained 8 bases not matched to a gene. The DNA of the CDR3 is TGCGCCAGCAGCTTGGCCTTGGGACTAGCTGTGGATACGCAGTATTTT. Translated: CASSLALGLAVDTQYF.

The rearrangement links TRBV6-5 to TRBJ2-1, with TRBD2 matching 15 bases. CDR1 and CDR2 from the germline V gene are MNHEY and SVGAGI. CDR3 size: 17 residues. V was pared by 2 bases and J by 5 bases, with 4 bases of the junction left unmatched. CDR3 in amino acids: CASSYPGLAGGNNEQFF. Here the CDR3 DNA reads TGTGCCAGCAGTTACCCGGGACTAGCGGGAGGAAACAATGAGCAGTTCTTC.

The rearrangement uses TRBV15 and TRBJ2-1; no definite D call. Germline CDR1 LNHNV, CDR2 YYDKDF (reference sequence). The germline V and J ends were trimmed by 0 bases and 6 bases, with 12 bases remaining between them. The CDR3 loop spans 15 amino acids. The DNA of the CDR3 is TGTGCCACCAGCAGAGATCTGGCGGTGGGCAATGAGCAGTTCTTC. This encodes CATSRDLAVGNEQFF.

The genes are TRBV7-9 and TRBJ1-2, with 7 bases matching TRBD1. The trim removed 5 bases at V and 3 bases at J, leaving 3 bases unmatched. Germline CDR1 reads SEHNR; CDR2 reads FQNEAQ (reference sequence). This CDR3 region has 13 residues. The CDR3 region has the DNA TGTGCCAGCAGCGTGGGACAGTACTATGGCTACACCTTC. As protein: CASSVGQYYGYTF.

V usage is TRBV12-3 or TRBV12-4 and J usage is TRBJ2-7; 10 bases agree with TRBD1. The CDR3 contains 14 residues. The V gene end was trimmed by 6 bases and the J gene end by 4 bases; junction bases not matched to a gene: 6. CDR3 DNA sequence: TGTGCCAGCAGGCGACAGGGGGCTAGATACGAGCAGTACTTC. Its translation is CASRRQGARYEQYF.

The V call is TRBV9, the J call TRBJ2-2; 15 bases fit TRBD2. CDR1 is SGDLS and CDR2 is YYNGEE in the germline V gene. The CDR3 is 17 residues long. V gave up 2 bases and J gave up 8 bases; unmatched junction bases: 7. The CDR3 DNA is TGTGCCAGCAGCGTGGGCCCGGGACTAGCGGGAGGAGGGGAGCTGTTTTTT. This translates into CASSVGPGLAGGGELFF.

This sequence joins TRBV5-5 and TRBJ2-3; 7 bases line up with TRBD2. Germline lookup yields CDR1 SGHKS and CDR2 YYEKEE (reference sequence). V gave up 4 bases and J gave up 13 bases; unmatched junction bases: 12. This CDR3 has 13 residues. CDR3 residues: CASSPPESGVEYF. In DNA form, the CDR3 reads TGTGCCAGCAGCCCCCCAGAAAGCGGGGTGGAGTATTTT.

The chain couples TRBV29-1 to TRBJ2-3, with D unclear. CDR1 and CDR2 (germline): SQVTM, ANQGSEA. With 3 bases removed from V and 1 base from J, the gap between germline ends came to 11 bases. This CDR3 is built from 14 residues. Here the CDR3 reads CSVDARPGTDTQYF. CDR3 coding DNA: TGCAGCGTTGATGCTAGACCCGGCACAGATACGCAGTATTTT.

J is TRBJ2-1 and V is TRBV6-5, with D maybe TRBD1 (6 bases). Germline V gives CDR1 MNHEY, CDR2 SVGAGI. Trimming shortened V by 6 bases and J by 3 bases, and 15 bases separated the two germline ends. This CDR3 spans 15 amino acids. The CDR3 region has the DNA TGTGCCAGCAGCTATGCCTGGACAGTCTACAATGAGCAGTTCTTC. It encodes CASSYAWTVYNEQFF.

This clonotype has only a few counts. The V gene is TRBV12-3 or TRBV12-4, the J gene TRBJ2-1; no firm D call. V gave up 5 bases and J gave up 4 bases, with 12 bases separating them. The CDR3 covers 14 residues. The CDR3 region has the DNA TGTGCCAGCAGTACCTCCGACATGTACAATGAGCAGTTCTTC. Protein: CASSTSDMYNEQFF.

This clonotype has just one count. The chain links TRBV7-2 to TRBJ2-4; 7 bases are shared with TRBD1. The CDR3 sequence is 15 residues long. V was pared by 5 bases and J by 5 bases, with 9 bases of the junction left unmatched. Germline lookup yields CDR1 SGHTA and CDR2 FQGNSA. The DNA of the CDR3 is TGTGCCAGCAGCCCCCGGACAGGCTTGGAAAACATTCAGTACTTC. It translates to CASSPRTGLENIQYF.

The gene calls are TRBV7-2 and TRBJ1-3; no clear D gene. CDR1 is SGHTA, CDR2 FQGNSA, per germline. The V and J ends lost 3 bases and 2 bases respectively, with 8 bases between them. The CDR3 extends over 14 amino acids. The CDR3 DNA is TGTGCCAGCAGCTTGTCTTTCACTGGAAACACCATATATTTT. Amino acids: CASSLSFTGNTIYF. Combining the CDR3 with reference TRBV7-2 and TRBJ1-3 gives the whole variable domain GAGVSQSPSNKVTEKGKDVELRCDPISGHTALYWYRQSLGQGLEFLIYFQGNSAPDKSGLPSDRFSAERTGGSVSTLTIQRTQQEDSAVYLCASSLSFTGNTIYFGEGSWLTVV.

The V call is TRBV10-3, the J call TRBJ2-6, with TRBD1 matching over 7 bases. With 7 bases clipped from V and 4 bases from J, the junction kept 4 bases outside the gene matches. Germline CDR1 ENHRY, CDR2 SYGVKD. The CDR3 contains 14 residues. CDR3 region: CAIKGAPGANVLTF. CDR3 bases: TGTGCCATCAAGGGGGCGCCGGGGGCCAACGTCCTGACTTTC.

There are a few counts of this clonotype. The gene calls are TRBV6-2 or TRBV6-3 and TRBJ2-2, with D tentatively TRBD2 (5 bases). This CDR3 region has 14 residues. The V end was cut by 5 bases, the J end by 7 bases, with 14 bases between. CDR1 and CDR2 from the germline V gene are MNHEY and SVGEGT. In nucleotides, the CDR3 is TGTGCCAGCAGTACCCTACGAGGGCACGGGGAGCTGTTTTTT. Translation: CASSTLRGHGELFF.

This clonotype was counted only a few times. The chain recombines TRBV20-1 with TRBJ2-2, with D tentatively TRBD1 (6 bases). The CDR3 sequence is 16 residues long. Trimming cost V 2 bases and J 5 bases, with 18 bases left between them. CDR1 and CDR2 (germline): DFQATT, SNEGSKA (reference sequence). In DNA form, the CDR3 reads TGCAGTGCTAGACCTCCCGCAACAGGGTTAACCGGGGAGCTGTTTTTT. Its translation is CSARPPATGLTGELFF.

This chain uses TRBV7-9 with TRBJ2-1; possible D gene TRBD2, 5 bases. The germline CDR1 and CDR2 sequences are SEHNR and FQNEAQ (reference sequence). Trimming took off 5 bases at V and 0 bases at J, with 14 bases between the two ends. CDR3 size: 16 residues. Here the CDR3 reads CASSLRELSSYNEQFF. The CDR3 DNA reads as TGTGCCAGCAGCCTTAGGGAGCTCAGCTCCTACAATGAGCAGTTCTTC.